The present entry profiles one T cell receptor (beta chain) with its context. The junction shows a germline mismatch at one end, possibly a read error. This CDR3 spans 9 amino acids. Germline CDR1 and CDR2: SQVTM and ANQGSEA. The data belong to a study of OX40 agonist ivuxolimab in advanced cancers. The assay was immunoSEQ multiplex PCR, and TCRdb's table has in-frame clones only and misses some. The data show over 85,000 clones, with approximately 90% seen just once and approximately 0.5% held by the top ten. The specimen comprised CD4+ or CD8+ T cells sorted from blood, sampled in a trial of the OX40 agonist ivuxolimab. The V gene is TRBV29-1, the J gene TRBJ1-1; 7 bases fit TRBD1. This sequence was found in an adult with an advanced solid tumor such as melanoma, head and neck, liver or kidney cancer. Written as DNA, the CDR3 is TGCAGCGTTGAAGACCGGACAGGATTT. This encodes CSVEDRTGF.